Listed below are T cell receptor beta chains from one sample, sequenced in a study of CD8 T cells in ankylosing spondylitis. TCRdb re-called the 5' RACE reads with MiXCR, one entry per CDR3 protein. This table holds some 840,000 distinct CDR3 sequences, about an eighth found once. Material: blood, either unsorted or a sorted T cell fraction (not recorded which). The origin of the receptors is a male donor with ankylosing spondylitis. Each CDR3 is given with its conserved first and last residue. A D gene is named only where the DNA matches it firmly.

V | D | CDR3
TRBV20-1 | . | CSARLWGANTGELFF
TRBV30 | . | CAWRRDARGAFF
TRBV29-1 | TRBD1 | CSVTRTGGDTEAFF
TRBV20-1 | . | CSAITGLRTDTQYF
TRBV5-1 | . | CASSQSGAKNEQFF
TRBV20-1 | . | CSAIDSYEQYF
TRBV10-3 | . | CAISPRGAESPLHF
TRBV29-1 | TRBD1 | CSVQMTGAVLSYEQYF
TRBV5-1 | . | CASSLVGGRGANIQYF
TRBV4-3 | TRBD1 | CASSQDVGDSIAKNIQYF
TRBV5-1 | TRBD2 | CASSFFRTSGVYNEQFF
TRBV5-6 | . | CASSSGVGTDTQYF
TRBV18 | . | CASSRIMSGGEKLFF
TRBV6-2/TRBV6-3 | . | CASSGTASRRKLFF
TRBV27 | . | CASSLSRGNTIYF
TRBV9 | . | CASSADLLTDTQYF
TRBV24-1 | TRBD1 | CATMTGQGNDYGYTF
TRBV5-1 | TRBD1 | CASHNSGGTYNEQFF
TRBV5-1 | TRBD2 | CASSREGPPTDTQYF
TRBV6-1 | . | CASSRKISSGAHYGYTF
TRBV7-6 | TRBD1 | CASSFTGTGDYEQYF
TRBV4-3 | . | CASSQDRRNTDTQYF
TRBV6-6 | . | CASRRMGEAFF
TRBV5-1 | . | CASSRGTTGIYGYTF
TRBV7-2 | TRBD1 | CASSLALRDRGETQYF
TRBV6-4 | TRBD1 | CASSERQGNTEAFF
TRBV5-6 | TRBD2 | CASSIRTSGAGEDTQYF
TRBV20-1 | . | CSARAHQIQPQHF
TRBV20-1 | . | CSAALSNEKLFF
TRBV20-1 | . | CSAPQGGWINEQFF
TRBV28 | . | CASRLPSQGGYTF
TRBV24-1 | . | CATSDLSRNTGELFF
TRBV20-1 | . | CSATLGGDTQYF
TRBV20-1 | . | CSGIRGSGTGELFF
TRBV7-6 | . | CASTTGLTNEKLFF
TRBV5-1 | . | CASSPGGGIGEKLFF
TRBV6-5 | TRBD2 | CASSYLPGFGGGAYEQYF